The 14 T cell receptor beta chains given below trace back to one sample, sequenced in a study of blood T cell repertoires in COVID-19. Measured with immunoSEQ multiplex PCR; TCRdb has only the in-frame clones, and not every one. Counted here are some 41,000 clones, approximately 85% occurring once; the ten biggest clones make up roughly 40%. The material sequenced was peripheral blood. The receptors stem from a man in his forties with active or convalescent COVID-19.

This clone was detected only once. This rearrangement joins TRBV6-5 to TRBJ1-6; 9 bases fit TRBD1. In germline, CDR1 is MNHEY, CDR2 SVGAGI. Unmatched junction bases numbered 3, after V lost 8 bases and J lost 7 bases. The CDR3 covers 13 residues. As DNA, the CDR3 is TGTGCCAGCCGAACAGGGGGCAATTCACCCCTCCACTTT. It yields the protein CASRTGGNSPLHF.

This chain joins TRBV11-2 and TRBJ2-3; D remains unclear. V shed 1 base and J shed 6 bases, with 11 bases lying between them. Germline lookup yields CDR1 SGHAT and CDR2 FQNNGV. The CDR3 loop spans 14 amino acids. The DNA for the CDR3 is TGTGCCAGCAGCTTAGTCGGTTCTCGGGATACGCAGTATTTT. The encoded protein is CASSLVGSRDTQYF.

This clone appeared a few times. The chain has TRBV20-1 and TRBJ1-4, with D perhaps matching TRBD1 (5 bases). Germline CDR1 reads DFQATT; CDR2 reads SNEGSKA (reference sequence). V dropped 3 bases and J dropped 4 bases, with 9 bases sitting between them. This CDR3 contains 13 residues. CDR3 loop: CSASVRVNEKLFF. The DNA of the CDR3 is TGCAGTGCTAGTGTCAGGGTTAATGAAAAACTGTTTTTT.

The chain is built from TRBV24-1 and TRBJ1-2; TRBD1 agrees at 7 bases. After removal of 7 bases from V and 8 bases from J, the junction contained 6 bases not matched to a gene. Germline CDR1 and CDR2: KGHDR and SFDVKD. The CDR3 is made up of 12 amino acids. The chain's CDR3 is CATSQDRDGYTF. DNA of the CDR3: TGTGCCACCAGCCAAGACAGGGACGGCTACACCTTC.

The table lists this clone with a count of one. Compared with germline, one end of the junction differs, possibly owing to a read error. The chain combines TRBV7-9 with TRBJ2-1; D unclear. CDR1 and CDR2 from the germline V gene are SEHNR and FQNEAQ (reference sequence). CDR3 length equals 15 residues. CDR3 protein: CASSSRVLSSNEQFF. The CDR3 DNA is TGTGCCAGCAGCTCCCGGGTTCTCTCCTCCAATGAGCAGTTCTTC. The variable domain in full, with the rest retrieved from reference TRBV7-9 and TRBJ2-1, is DTGVSQNPRHKITKRGQNVTFRCDPISEHNRLYWYRQTLGQGPEFLTYFQNEAQLEKSRLLSDRFSAERPKGSFSTLEIQRTEQGDSAMYLCASSSRVLSSNEQFFGPGTRLTVL.

The chain carries TRBV4-1 and TRBJ1-5; 8 bases map to TRBD1. The germline V gene has CDR1 MGHRA and CDR2 YSYEKL. The CDR3 extends over 15 amino acids. The ends lost 3 bases at V and 5 bases at J; junction bases unmatched: 6. This chain's CDR3 is CASSHSQGADQPQHF. As DNA, the CDR3 is TGCGCCAGCAGCCACAGCCAGGGGGCCGATCAGCCCCAGCATTTT.

The chain combines TRBV27 with TRBJ1-5, with D perhaps TRBD1 (5 bases). Trimming left V 3 bases short and J 7 bases short, with 10 bases between. There are 13 residues in the CDR3. Germline loops: CDR1 MNHEY, CDR2 SMNVEV (reference sequence). CDR3 sequence: CASSLLGHQPQHF. Written as DNA, the CDR3 is TGTGCCAGCAGTTTGTTGGGGCACCAGCCCCAGCATTTT.

V usage is TRBV18 and J usage is TRBJ1-5; D call uncertain. The germline CDR1 and CDR2 sequences are KGHSH and LQKENI. This CDR3 is built from 14 residues. The ends were cut back, 3 bases at V and 12 bases at J, with 18 bases in the middle. For the CDR3, the DNA is TGTGCCAGCTCACCTTCGGCAGGCCCCTCTGGCCAGCATTTT. It is translated as CASSPSAGPSGQHF. Supplemented by reference TRBV18 and TRBJ1-5, the full variable domain reads NAGVMQNPRHLVRRRGQEARLRCSPMKGHSHVYWYRQLPEEGLKFMVYLQKENIIDESGMPKERFSAEFPKEGPSILRIQQVVRGDSAAYFCASSPSAGPSGQHFGDGTRLSIL.

The V call is TRBV30, the J call TRBJ1-5; D perhaps matches TRBD1 (6 bases). The CDR3 has 15 amino acids. CDR1 GTSNPN and CDR2 SVGIG come from the germline V gene (reference sequence). The CDR3 sequence is CAWGRGPLNDQPQHF. In DNA form, the CDR3 reads TGTGCTTGGGGGCGGGGCCCGCTTAACGATCAGCCCCAGCATTTT.

This clone was seen a few times. V is TRBV4-2 and J is TRBJ1-2; 7 bases agree with TRBD1. The CDR3 has 18 residues. CDR1 is LGHNA, CDR2 YNFKEQ, per germline. The J segment lost 8 bases and the V segment lost 1 base, leaving 19 bases of the junction unmatched. The CDR3 is CASSQVDLREGQRKGYTF. DNA of the CDR3: TGTGCCAGCAGCCAAGTTGATCTGCGAGAGGGACAGAGGAAAGGCTACACCTTC.

The chain is built from TRBV11-1 and TRBJ2-4; the D is unclear. Per the germline V gene, CDR1 is SGHAT and CDR2 is FQDESV (reference sequence). This CDR3 spans 13 amino acids. V gave up 6 bases and J gave up 6 bases, with 12 bases separating them. The DNA of the CDR3 is TGTGCCAGCAGAGATCTTACCAGAAACATTCAGTACTTC. Amino acids: CASRDLTRNIQYF.

The V gene is TRBV5-5, the J gene TRBJ1-6; 7 bases match TRBD1. This CDR3 is 15 amino acids long. Germline CDR1 SGHKS, CDR2 YYEKEE (reference sequence). J was trimmed by 8 bases and V by 0 bases; bases with no gene match: 5. CDR3 loop: CASSLAVQGDSPLHF. CDR3 nucleotides: TGTGCCAGCAGCTTGGCCGTCCAGGGGGATTCACCCCTCCACTTT.

The chain couples TRBV19 to TRBJ2-1, with a tentative D call TRBD1 (6 bases). The CDR3 consists of 13 residues. V lost 8 bases and J lost 8, with 16 bases in between. Germline CDR1 reads LNHDA; CDR2 reads SQIVND (reference sequence). The CDR3 sequence is CASSGTSWDEQFF. CDR3 bases: TGTGCCAGTTCTGGGACAAGTTGGGATGAGCAGTTCTTC.

The chain employs TRBV30 and TRBJ1-6; D perhaps matches TRBD1 (6 bases). The ends were cut back, 0 bases at V and 7 bases at J, with 16 bases in the middle. Germline V gives CDR1 GTSNPN, CDR2 SVGIG (reference sequence). The CDR3 has 16 amino acids. The CDR3 DNA is TGTGCCTGGAGTGTTGCCAGGACAGCGATAAATTCACCCCTCCACTTT. Translation: CAWSVARTAINSPLHF.